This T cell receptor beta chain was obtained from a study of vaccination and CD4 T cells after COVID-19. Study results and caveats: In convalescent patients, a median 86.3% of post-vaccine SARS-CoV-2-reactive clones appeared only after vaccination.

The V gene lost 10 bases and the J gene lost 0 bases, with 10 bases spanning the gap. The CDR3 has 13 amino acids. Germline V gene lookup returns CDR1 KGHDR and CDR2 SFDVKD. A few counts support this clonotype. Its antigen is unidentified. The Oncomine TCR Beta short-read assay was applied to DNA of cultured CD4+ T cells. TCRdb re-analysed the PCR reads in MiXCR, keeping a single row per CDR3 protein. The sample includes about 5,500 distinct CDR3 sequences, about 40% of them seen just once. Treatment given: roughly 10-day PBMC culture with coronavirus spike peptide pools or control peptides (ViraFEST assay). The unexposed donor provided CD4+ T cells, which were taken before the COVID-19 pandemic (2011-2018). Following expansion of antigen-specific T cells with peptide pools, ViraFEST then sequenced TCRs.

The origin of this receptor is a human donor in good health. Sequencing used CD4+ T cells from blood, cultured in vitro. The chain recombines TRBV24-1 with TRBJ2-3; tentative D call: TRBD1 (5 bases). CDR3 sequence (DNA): TGTGCCACTCAGGGATATAGCACAGATACGCAGTATTTT. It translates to CATQGYSTDTQYF.